These 22 T cell receptor beta chains came from one sample sequenced in a study of blood T cell repertoires in COVID-19. Generated by immunoSEQ multiplex PCR, the TCRdb table keeps only in-frame clones and is missing some. The sample has 150,000 to 200,000 clones; around 82% are singletons. Sequencing input: peripheral blood. The receptor source for this set is a man in his 60s with active or convalescent COVID-19.

The V gene is TRBV6-5, the J gene TRBJ2-1, with 9 bases identical to TRBD1. V lost 2 bases and J lost 6; bases outside the gene matches: 8. Per the germline V gene, CDR1 is MNHEY and CDR2 is SVGAGI. The CDR3 spans 16 residues. CDR3 bases: TGTGCCAGCAGTTACCGGGACAGGGCGGGAGTCAATGAGCAGTTCTTC. Its translation: CASSYRDRAGVNEQFF.

This clone was found once. The chain couples TRBV7-6 to TRBJ2-7, with 7 positions matching TRBD2. The CDR3 spans 14 residues. Germline V gene lookup returns CDR1 SGHVS and CDR2 FNYEAQ. V dropped 4 bases and J dropped 3; count of bases not matched to a gene: 6. The CDR3 DNA reads TGTGCCAGCAGCTCCGGGACTACCATCTACGAGCAGTACTTC. It specifies CASSSGTTIYEQYF.

The chain couples TRBV2 to TRBJ1-5; tentatively, D is TRBD1 (6 bases). The CDR3 totals 15 residues. CDR1 is SNHLY and CDR2 is FYNNEI in the germline V gene. The V end lost 1 base, the J end lost 6 bases, and 13 bases lay between the germline ends. In DNA form, the CDR3 reads TGTGCCAGCAGTGAAGTGGGGGCTAAGGGTCAGCCCCAGCATTTT. Protein product: CASSEVGAKGQPQHF.

The CDR3 loop is CASSLQTGGEQYF. The CDR3 region has the DNA TGTGCCAGCAGTTTACAGACAGGGGGCGAGCAGTACTTC. The J gene is TRBJ2-7, the V gene TRBV12-3 or TRBV12-4, with 9 positions matching TRBD1. There are 13 residues in the CDR3. The V segment lost 2 bases and the J segment 6 bases; nucleotides outside the gene matches: 2.

J is TRBJ2-7 and V is TRBV14; perhaps TRBD1 as D (5 bases). CDR1 SGHDN and CDR2 FVKESK come from the germline V gene. Trimming stripped 5 bases from V and 6 bases from J, with 8 bases between. The CDR3 is 11 residues long. The CDR3 DNA is TGTGCCAGCAGCTCAGGGTTCGAGCAGTACTTC. Encoded protein: CASSSGFEQYF. The variable domain in full, completed from reference TRBV14 and TRBJ2-7, reads EAGVTQFPSHSVIEKGQTVTLRCDPISGHDNLYWYRRVMGKEIKFLLHFVKESKQDESGMPNNRFLAERTGGTYSTLKVQPAELEDSGVYFCASSSGFEQYFGPGTRLTVT.

J is TRBJ2-1 and V is TRBV4-2; a weak D match, TRBD1 (6 bases). Germline V gene data show CDR1 as LGHNA and CDR2 as YNFKEQ. V was shortened by 4 bases and J by 0 bases, with 13 bases between the two germline ends. The CDR3 length is 16 residues. This CDR3 is CASSPAGVSSYNEQFF. The CDR3 DNA sequence: TGTGCCAGCAGCCCGGCAGGGGTCTCCTCCTACAATGAGCAGTTCTTC.

This clone was observed a handful of times. This chain links TRBV19 with TRBJ1-2, with D hard to call. The germline gives CDR1 LNHDA, CDR2 SQIVND (reference sequence). The V gene lost 3 bases and the J gene lost 1 base, with 12 bases spanning the gap. CDR3 length: 15 amino acids. CDR3: CASSISGQSNYGYTF. The CDR3 bases are TGTGCCAGTAGTATTAGTGGGCAGAGTAACTATGGCTACACCTTC.

This chain joins TRBV6-5 and TRBJ1-4; a weak D match, TRBD1 (5 bases). The CDR3 runs to 15 residues. Germline V CDR1 and CDR2: MNHEY, SVGAGI. V lost 6 bases, J lost 7 bases, and 18 bases lay in between. The CDR3 region is CASRSNQGGGEKLFF. In nucleotides, the CDR3 is TGTGCCAGCAGATCCAATCAGGGAGGAGGTGAAAAACTGTTTTTT.

DNA for the CDR3: TGTGCCAGCAGTTACGACCCTAGCGGGTACTCCTACGAGCAGTACTTC. Translation gives CASSYDPSGYSYEQYF. The V call is TRBV6-5, the J call TRBJ2-7; 8 nucleotides agree with TRBD2. Trimming at V came to 2 bases and at J to 0 bases, leaving 6 bases not matched to a gene. Looked up from germline, CDR1 is MNHEY and CDR2 is SVGAGI. The CDR3 extends over 16 amino acids.

The CDR3 bases are TGTGCCAGCCAACTGGTAGGAACAGGGAACACTGAAGCTTTCTTT. It encodes CASQLVGTGNTEAFF. The chain is built from TRBV7-6 and TRBJ1-1; TRBD1 is a possible D gene (5 bases). The CDR3 has 15 amino acids. The germline V and J ends were trimmed by 8 bases and 1 base, with 17 bases remaining between them. Germline assignment: CDR1 SGHVS and CDR2 FNYEAQ.

This chain joins TRBV6-5 and TRBJ2-7; 13 nucleotides match TRBD2. Per germline, CDR1 MNHEY and CDR2 SVGAGI. This CDR3 has 14 amino acids. Trimming took 6 bases from V and 8 from J; bases not matched to a gene: 7. CDR3 residues: CASRPTSGGFQQYF. As DNA, the CDR3 is TGTGCCAGCAGGCCGACTAGCGGGGGGTTTCAGCAGTACTTC.

V and J are TRBV6-6 and TRBJ2-1, with 8 bases matching TRBD1. V shed 7 bases and J 5 bases; nucleotides not matched to a gene: 10. The CDR3 consists of 15 residues. Germline lookup yields CDR1 MNHNY and CDR2 SVGAGI (reference sequence). The CDR3 bases are TGTGCCAGCAAAAACCAGGGGGGACAGGACAATGAGCAGTTCTTC. Translation gives CASKNQGGQDNEQFF.

The chain uses TRBV4-2 and TRBJ2-7; 13 positions agree with TRBD2. This CDR3 is built from 17 residues. Germline V CDR1 and CDR2: LGHNA, YNFKEQ. V lost 5 bases, J lost 5 bases, and 12 bases stayed unmatched. The CDR3 DNA reads TGTGCCAGCAGCTCCCAGAGGACTAGCGGGGGTTACCACGAGCAGTACTTC. This gives the protein CASSSQRTSGGYHEQYF.

The chain recombines TRBV10-1 with TRBJ2-5, with D possibly TRBD2 on 6 matching bases. Trimming stripped 8 bases from V and 4 bases from J, with 14 bases between. The CDR3 spans 13 residues. Germline loops: CDR1 WNHNN, CDR2 SYGVQD (reference sequence). This CDR3 reads CASSGEVVETQYF. CDR3 nucleotide sequence: TGCGCCAGCTCCGGGGAGGTGGTAGAGACCCAGTACTTC.

CDR3 DNA: TGTGCCAGCAGCCAAGAGAGACTAGCAGCGACCCAGTACTTC. Amino acid sequence: CASSQERLAATQYF. The chain combines TRBV3-1 (or the pseudogene TRBV3-2) with TRBJ2-5, with TRBD2 matching 7 bases. The CDR3 sequence is 14 residues long. CDR1 and CDR2 from the germline V gene are LGHDT and YNNKEL (reference sequence). With V trimmed by 0 bases and J by 7 bases, 5 bases remained unmatched.

DNA for the CDR3: TGCGCCAGCAGTGAGCAGCGAGGTCGACAGCCCCAGCATTTT. It encodes CASSEQRGRQPQHF. This chain connects TRBV10-2 to TRBJ1-5; D unclear. The CDR3 has 14 amino acids. V was pared by 2 bases and J by 7 bases, with 12 bases between. Germline CDR1 is WSHSY and CDR2 is SAAADI.

The chain recombines TRBV11-2 with TRBJ2-7; TRBD1 aligns across 7 bases. CDR3 length equals 16 residues. Germline CDR1 is SGHAT and CDR2 is FQNNGV. After removal of 0 bases from V and 1 base from J, the junction contained 6 bases not matched to a gene. The CDR3 DNA is TGTGCCAGCAGCTTAGACTTCAGGGGGATTTCCTACGAGCAGTACTTC. Its translation: CASSLDFRGISYEQYF.

As to this clone: One junction end disagrees with the germline gene, perhaps due to a read error. V is TRBV10-2 and J is TRBJ1-1; 9 nucleotides agree with TRBD1. The germline gives CDR1 WSHSY, CDR2 SAAADI. The CDR3 totals 14 residues. CDR3 sequence reads: CASTEGQGRTEAFF. CDR3 bases: TGCGCCAGCACTGAGGGACAGGGACGCACTGAAGCTTTCTTT.

This clone appeared a single time. This specimen includes other DNA sequences encoding the same CDR3. This rearrangement joins TRBV5-1 to TRBJ2-3, with 12 bases lining up with TRBD2. This CDR3 has 16 amino acids. Germline CDR1 SGHRS, CDR2 YFSETQ. V shed 4 bases, J shed 0 bases, and the junction held 3 bases outside the gene matches. The CDR3 DNA is TGCGCCAGCAGCCCCGGGACTAGCGGGAGCACAGATACGCAGTATTTT. Encoded protein: CASSPGTSGSTDTQYF. Variable domain in full (rest from reference TRBV5-1 and TRBJ2-3): KAGVTQTPRYLIKTRGQQVTLSCSPISGHRSVSWYQQTPGQGLQFLFEYFSETQRNKGNFPGRFSGRQFSNSRSEMNVSTLELGDSALYLCASSPGTSGSTDTQYFGPGTRLTVL.

This clone was counted a single time. The chain is built from TRBV4-2 and TRBJ2-1, with 8 bases lining up with TRBD2. This CDR3 has 18 residues. Trimming took 3 bases from V and 8 from J; bases not matched to a gene: 18. Germline V gene data show CDR1 as LGHNA and CDR2 as YNFKEQ. This CDR3 reads CASSQGRLPAGGRDEQFF. The CDR3 DNA sequence: TGTGCCAGCAGCCAGGGCCGACTACCGGCGGGAGGACGGGATGAGCAGTTCTTC.

The chain combines TRBV19 with TRBJ1-5; D is possibly TRBD1 (5 bases). CDR3 length equals 14 residues. Germline CDR1 is LNHDA and CDR2 is SQIVND (reference sequence). Trimming removed 11 bases from V and 4 bases from J, with 18 bases in between. The CDR3 sequence: CAVKGPGWNQPQHF. The CDR3, as DNA: TGTGCCGTCAAGGGGCCAGGGTGGAATCAGCCCCAGCATTTT.

V is TRBV5-1 and J is TRBJ1-2, with TRBD1 as a possible D gene (6 bases). Trimming took off 0 bases at V and 6 bases at J, with 9 bases between the two ends. CDR1 is SGHRS and CDR2 is YFSETQ in the germline V gene. This CDR3 spans 13 amino acids. The CDR3 loop is CASSLGGPDGYTF. The CDR3 nucleotides are TGCGCCAGCAGCTTGGGGGGGCCGGATGGCTACACCTTC.